The rows below give T cell receptor beta chains drawn from one sample of a study of cytomegalovirus exposure and HLA in healthy donors. Here immunoSEQ multiplex PCR was the method, and the copy in TCRdb shows in-frame clones only, minus some. In the table there are hundreds of thousands of clones, about 80% of which are singletons. The source material was PBMCs. The source of these receptors is a middle-aged woman in good health and CMV-seronegative. The CDR3 runs from the conserved cysteine through the conserved F or W. D genes are given only for firm matches. Where a row states a size, it is once, few, many or the class of an expanded clone; other rows omit it.

cdr3_nt	cdr3_aa	v_call	clone_size	j_call	cdr3_length	d_call
TGTGCCAGCAGCCCGGACAGGGTGGGAGGCTACACCTTC	CASSPDRVGGYTF	TRBV5-5	-	TRBJ1-2	13	TRBD1
TGTGCCTGGGGGCCGCTACAGGGAAATGGCTACACCTTC	CAWGPLQGNGYTF	TRBV30	-	TRBJ1-2	13	-
TGTGCCAGCAGCGGGGCCAACTACGAGCAGTACTTC	CASSGANYEQYF	TRBV9	-	TRBJ2-7	12	-
TGTGCCAGCAGTTTTCGGGACACGACCCTGGCTTCACCCCTCCACTTT	CASSFRDTTLASPLHF	TRBV28	-	TRBJ1-6	16	-
TGTGCCAGCAGCTCGACAGGGGCTGCGGATACGCAGTATTTT	CASSSTGAADTQYF	TRBV5-6	-	TRBJ2-3	14	TRBD1
TGCAGCGTTGAACAGGGTGGTGAAAAACTGTTTTTT	CSVEQGGEKLFF	TRBV29-1	-	TRBJ1-4	12	-
TGTGCCAGTAGTATTCCGGGACTAGCGGGTTTGGAGACCCAGTACTTC	CASSIPGLAGLETQYF	TRBV19	-	TRBJ2-5	16	TRBD2
TGTGCCAGCAGCTCACCCCAGACCGGGTTCCAGTATTTT	CASSSPQTGFQYF	TRBV9	few	TRBJ2-3	13	-
TGTGCCAGTAGCCGATTACAGGGGGTAGGTCAGCCCCAGCATTTT	CASSRLQGVGQPQHF	TRBV28	-	TRBJ1-5	15	TRBD1
TGCGCCAGCAGCCAATTGGAGGCGGGGGCCTCCCCAGATACGCAGTATTTT	CASSQLEAGASPDTQYF	TRBV4-3	-	TRBJ2-3	17	-
TGTGCCAGCAGCGTAGAACCTAGCGGGGCCGAACCTACCAATGAGCAGTTCTTC	CASSVEPSGAEPTNEQFF	TRBV9	-	TRBJ2-1	18	TRBD2
TGTGCCAGCAGCTTAGAAACGGGGTGTGAAGCTTTCTTT	CASSLETGCEAFF	TRBV7-2	-	TRBJ1-1	13	-
TGCAGCGTGGAGACTCCCCCCTACGAGCAGTACTTC	CSVETPPYEQYF	TRBV29-1	-	TRBJ2-7	12	-
TGTGCCAGCAGCCGTAAACTCGCGGGGGGAACTTCCATAGAGCAGTTCTTC	CASSRKLAGGTSIEQFF	TRBV7-8	-	TRBJ2-1	17	TRBD2
TGTGCCAGCAGCTTTGAGAGCGGGTTGGAAAACATTCAGTACTTC	CASSFESGLENIQYF	TRBV11-3	-	TRBJ2-4	15	-
TGTGCCAGCAGTGATAGAGGGCCAGGTGAAGCTTTCTTT	CASSDRGPGEAFF	TRBV2	-	TRBJ1-1	13	-
TGCGCCAGCAGTGACCCCGGGACACGAGTCCACGAGCAGTACTTC	CASSDPGTRVHEQYF	TRBV10-2	once	TRBJ2-7	15	-
TGTGCCAGCAGCGTACAGGCGAGGGGGACTGAAGCTTTCTTT	CASSVQARGTEAFF	TRBV9	-	TRBJ1-1	14	-
TGTGCCAGCAGCCAAGGAGGGAGGGGGGATCGGGGGAGAGGAGGGTATGGCTACACCTTC	CASSQGGRGDRGRGGYGYTF	TRBV4-2	-	TRBJ1-2	20	-
TGTGCCAGCAGCTTACAGGGGGCGCGTTTCGGGACTGAAGCTTTCTTT	CASSLQGARFGTEAFF	TRBV7-3	-	TRBJ1-1	16	TRBD1
TGCGCCAGCAGCCATAGAGAGGTGGCGGTCACTGAAGCTTTCTTT	CASSHREVAVTEAFF	TRBV4-1	-	TRBJ1-1	15	-
TGTGCCAGCAGCCTAAACAGGGCGGGTGGTGAAAAACTGTTTTTT	CASSLNRAGGEKLFF	TRBV7-8	-	TRBJ1-4	15	-
TGTGCCAGTACCCCGGTCAGGACAGGGGGTAGTGGCTACACCTTC	CASTPVRTGGSGYTF	TRBV19	-	TRBJ1-2	15	TRBD1
TGTGCCAGCAGCTCCGAGACAGGGGTGTTATCTGAAGCTTTCTTT	CASSSETGVLSEAFF	TRBV7-6	-	TRBJ1-1	15	TRBD1
TGTGCCAGCAGCCCGGGTGTGGGTAGCGGGGGCCTGTACGAGCAGTACTTC	CASSPGVGSGGLYEQYF	TRBV5-4	-	TRBJ2-7	17	TRBD2
TGTGCCAGTACTAAGGGGGTGAACACTGAAGCTTTCTTT	CASTKGVNTEAFF	TRBV19	few	TRBJ1-1	13	-
TGTGCCAGCAGCTGGCTAGCGGGGGGGCGTACAGATACGCAGTATTTT	CASSWLAGGRTDTQYF	TRBV13	-	TRBJ2-3	16	TRBD2
TGTGCCAGTCTAGGACTAGCCAAAAACATTCAGTACTTC	CASLGLAKNIQYF	TRBV2	-	TRBJ2-4	13	-
TGTGCCAGCAGCTTAAGCGGGAATCAGCCCCAGCATTTT	CASSLSGNQPQHF	TRBV5-4	-	TRBJ1-5	13	-
TGTGCCAGCAGTTATGGCGGGACAGGGTCGTACGAGCAGTACTTC	CASSYGGTGSYEQYF	TRBV6-5	-	TRBJ2-7	15	TRBD1
TGTGCCAGCAGTTTATGGAGGACAGTCTACAATGAGCAGTTCTTC	CASSLWRTVYNEQFF	TRBV28	-	TRBJ2-1	15	-
TGCGCCAGCAGCTTGGGCGGGACAGAACAAGAGACCCAGTACTTC	CASSLGGTEQETQYF	TRBV5-1	-	TRBJ2-5	15	-
TGCGCCAGCAGCCTGGGGACAGATTTCATGAACACTGAAGCTTTCTTT	CASSLGTDFMNTEAFF	TRBV5-1	-	TRBJ1-1	16	TRBD1
TGTGCCAGCATTTCGGGACACCCTGCCTACGAGCAGTACTTC	CASISGHPAYEQYF	TRBV6-5	-	TRBJ2-7	14	-
TGTGCCAGCCGCGACAGGTCCTCCTACGAGCAGTACTTC	CASRDRSSYEQYF	TRBV6-5	-	TRBJ2-7	13	-
TGCAGCGCTGCGGAGCCACGGTATGAGACCCAGTACTTC	CSAAEPRYETQYF	TRBV29-1	few	TRBJ2-5	13	-
TGTGCCAGCAGCTTTTCCGGGGGGCGAGAGACCCAGTACTTC	CASSFSGGRETQYF	TRBV11-2	-	TRBJ2-5	14	-
TGTGCCAGCAGCGACCAGGGTACTGGAAACACCATATATTTT	CASSDQGTGNTIYF	TRBV9	-	TRBJ1-3	14	-
TGTGCCAGCACCATGGCACCGGGACAGGGGGCATCACCCCTCCACTTT	CASTMAPGQGASPLHF	TRBV7-2	-	TRBJ1-6	16	TRBD1
TGCGCCAGCAGCCAAGGGACAGTCGCTGAAGCTTTCTTT	CASSQGTVAEAFF	TRBV5-1	few	TRBJ1-1	13	TRBD1
TGCAGCGTTGAGGGAGGCAGGGTCGAGGTTGAAGCTTTCTTT	CSVEGGRVEVEAFF	TRBV29-1	-	TRBJ1-1	14	-
TGCAGCGTTATCCCCCAGGGCAAAGCGGGCAGGTTAACCGGGGAGCTGTTTTTT	CSVIPQGKAGRLTGELFF	TRBV29-1	-	TRBJ2-2	18	-
TGTGCCAGCTTACCGCCGGTCGGCAGGCGACGTGACTACGAGCAGTACTTC	CASLPPVGRRRDYEQYF	TRBV7-2	-	TRBJ2-7	17	-
TGCGCCAGCAGTTACGGGGGGGCTGGCGACAATGAGCAGTTCTTC	CASSYGGAGDNEQFF	TRBV10-1	-	TRBJ2-1	15	TRBD2
TGCGCCAGCAGCTCCGGGACTAGCGGGGGGGCCGAGACCCAGTACTTC	CASSSGTSGGAETQYF	TRBV5-1	-	TRBJ2-5	16	TRBD2
TGTGCCAGCACACCCCGGGACAGGGGGACGGATACGCAGTATTTT	CASTPRDRGTDTQYF	TRBV2	-	TRBJ2-3	15	TRBD1
TGCAGCGTTGTAGGGACAGGGCTCGACGAGCAGTACTTC	CSVVGTGLDEQYF	TRBV29-1	-	TRBJ2-7	13	TRBD1
TGTGCCTGGATGGACAGTCTGAATTCACCCCTCCACTTT	CAWMDSLNSPLHF	TRBV30	-	TRBJ1-6	13	-
TGCAGCGTTTTTCGGACAGGGCGGGATGAAAAACTGTTTTTT	CSVFRTGRDEKLFF	TRBV29-1	-	TRBJ1-4	14	TRBD1
TGTGCCAGCAGCCCCGGACTAGCGGGGTATGAGAACACCGGGGAGCTGTTTTTT	CASSPGLAGYENTGELFF	TRBV7-6	-	TRBJ2-2	18	TRBD2
TGTGCCAGCAGCTCCGTCGACAGATCCTACGAGCAGTACTTC	CASSSVDRSYEQYF	TRBV5-6	few	TRBJ2-7	14	-
TGTGCCAGCAGGAACTCGACTTTAACCGGGGAGCTGTTTTTT	CASRNSTLTGELFF	TRBV7-9	-	TRBJ2-2	14	-
TGTGCCAGCAGTGCGGGGACTTACAATGAGCAGTTCTTC	CASSAGTYNEQFF	TRBV2	-	TRBJ2-1	13	-
TGTGCCAGCAGCTTAGGGGCGGGGGGACCGTACGAGCAGTACTTC	CASSLGAGGPYEQYF	TRBV7-2	-	TRBJ2-7	15	TRBD2
TGCGCCAGCAGCACGTCAGGGGGAAGGGGCACTGAAGCTTTCTTT	CASSTSGGRGTEAFF	TRBV5-1	-	TRBJ1-1	15	TRBD1